These 31 T cell receptor beta chains were all obtained from the same sample, sequenced in a study of blood T cell repertoires in COVID-19. Sequenced by immunoSEQ multiplex PCR; TCRdb stores in-frame clones only, minus some. The data hold some 130,000 clones, with around 80% observed a single time. The material sequenced was peripheral blood. These receptor sequences come from a man aged 55 to 70 who had recovered from COVID-19.

As concerns this clone: Other DNA variants within this sample encode the same CDR3. The chain links TRBV5-1 to TRBJ2-7, with 10 bases identical to TRBD1. The CDR3 loop spans 14 amino acids. V dropped 4 bases and J dropped 1; count of bases not matched to a gene: 2. Germline V CDR1 and CDR2: SGHRS, YFSETQ. CDR3 residues: CASSPGQGSYEQYF. The DNA of the CDR3 is TGCGCCAGCAGCCCGGGACAGGGGTCCTACGAGCAGTACTTC. Complete variable domain (other parts from reference TRBV5-1 and TRBJ2-7): KAGVTQTPRYLIKTRGQQVTLSCSPISGHRSVSWYQQTPGQGLQFLFEYFSETQRNKGNFPGRFSGRQFSNSRSEMNVSTLELGDSALYLCASSPGQGSYEQYFGPGTRLTVT.

This clone has just a few counts. The gene calls are TRBV10-3 and TRBJ1-1; D is possibly TRBD1 (6 bases). V was shortened by 2 bases and J by 2 bases, with 9 bases between the two germline ends. In germline, CDR1 is ENHRY, CDR2 SYGVKD. This CDR3 region has 14 residues. CDR3 protein: CAISETGLNTEAFF. The CDR3 nucleotides read TGTGCCATCAGTGAGACAGGGCTAAACACTGAAGCTTTCTTT.

The V call is TRBV5-4, the J call TRBJ1-4; D is possibly TRBD1 (5 bases). V lost 2 bases and J 5 bases, leaving 7 bases between the germline ends. Germline CDR1 and CDR2: SGHNT and YYREEE (reference sequence). This CDR3 has 13 amino acids. For the CDR3, the DNA is TGTGCCAGCAGCTTAGACAGCAATGAAAAACTGTTTTTT. Amino acids: CASSLDSNEKLFF.

Written as DNA, the CDR3 is TGTGCCAGCAGTTTATGGGGGGGTTCCTACAATGAGCAGTTCTTC. It codes for CASSLWGGSYNEQFF. The chain has TRBV28 and TRBJ2-1; D possibly corresponds to TRBD2 (6 bases). Germline assignment: CDR1 MDHEN and CDR2 SYDVKM. The CDR3 has 15 residues. The germline V and J ends were trimmed by 0 bases and 1 base, with 7 bases remaining between them.

J is TRBJ2-7 and V is TRBV15; 7 bases agree with TRBD1. Germline V gene sequence: CDR1 LNHNV, CDR2 YYDKDF (reference sequence). The length of the CDR3 is 14 residues. Trimming cost V 8 bases and J 2 bases; bases outside gene matches: 9. CDR3 DNA: TGTGCCACCTCTAAGGGGGCAGGGGCCTACGAGCAGTACTTC. This codes for CATSKGAGAYEQYF.

The rearrangement links TRBV7-3 to TRBJ2-2; 8 positions match TRBD1. CDR1 and CDR2 (germline): SGHTA, FQGTGA. The CDR3 runs 14 residues. Losses at the gene ends were 4 bases for V and 4 bases for J; bases not matched to a gene: 2. DNA for the CDR3: TGTGCCAGCAGCTCTGACAGGGGCACCGGGGAGCTGTTTTTT. It translates to CASSSDRGTGELFF.

This clone has just one count. The gene calls are TRBV27 and TRBJ2-3; D may be TRBD1 (5 bases). V was cut by 6 bases and J by 2 bases, with 9 bases left in between. Germline V gives CDR1 MNHEY, CDR2 SMNVEV (reference sequence). There are 13 residues in the CDR3. The CDR3 is CASRRGDTDTQYF. The CDR3 DNA reads as TGTGCCAGCAGAAGGGGCGACACAGATACGCAGTATTTT.

The V and J genes are TRBV6-2 or TRBV6-3 and TRBJ1-5; possible D gene TRBD1, 5 bases. CDR1 and CDR2 from the germline V gene are MNHEY and SVGEGT. Deletions cut 2 bases from V and 1 base from J, with 9 bases between. There are 15 residues in the CDR3. CDR3 nucleotides: TGTGCCAGCAGTTACAGGGGAGGAAGCAATCAGCCCCAGCATTTT. Translation gives CASSYRGGSNQPQHF.

The chain joins TRBV9 to TRBJ2-1; 9 bases are a match to TRBD1. From germline, CDR1 is SGDLS and CDR2 YYNGEE. The CDR3 covers 14 residues. V lost 4 bases to trimming and J lost 10 bases; unmatched junction nucleotides: 9. DNA for the CDR3: TGTGCCAGCAGCTCTATACAGGGGGCGGTCGAGCAGTTCTTC. It translates to CASSSIQGAVEQFF.

The V gene is TRBV28, the J gene TRBJ1-6; D is undetermined. V shed 5 bases and J shed 8 bases, with 10 bases lying between them. The CDR3 loop spans 13 amino acids. CDR1 is MDHEN, CDR2 SYDVKM, per germline. The CDR3 loop is CASSPNGDSPLHF. The CDR3 bases are TGTGCCAGCAGTCCCAACGGGGATTCACCCCTCCACTTT.

The rearrangement uses TRBV6-4 and TRBJ2-3, with 10 positions matching TRBD2. V gave up 7 bases and J gave up 6 bases; unmatched junction bases: 13. The V gene's germline CDR1 is MRHNA and CDR2 SNTAGT. This CDR3 comprises 16 residues. CDR3 in amino acids: CASKPEAGGPGDTQYF. The CDR3, as DNA: TGTGCCAGCAAACCCGAAGCGGGGGGGCCAGGGGATACGCAGTATTTT.

The rearrangement uses TRBV5-4 and TRBJ2-5; a possible D gene is TRBD2 (5 bases). The CDR3 consists of 15 residues. The germline V gene has CDR1 SGHNT and CDR2 YYREEE (reference sequence). V lost 4 bases and J 5 bases, leaving 18 bases between the germline ends. CDR3 bases: TGTGCCAGCAGCCGGTCTCGGGGTCCCCAGGAGACCCAGTACTTC. It is translated as CASSRSRGPQETQYF.

V usage is TRBV6-1 and J usage is TRBJ1-5; D is uncertain. V dropped 0 bases and J dropped 6 bases, with 6 bases sitting between them. The germline gives CDR1 MNHNS, CDR2 SASEGT. The CDR3 spans 13 residues. The CDR3 coding sequence is TGTGCCAGCAGTGAAGCGCGGTTTCAGCCCCAGCATTTT. It encodes CASSEARFQPQHF.

The V and J genes are TRBV27 and TRBJ2-1; TRBD1 is a possible D gene (6 bases). CDR1 and CDR2 (germline): MNHEY, SMNVEV (reference sequence). V shed 3 bases and J shed 6 bases, with 18 bases lying between them. There are 16 residues in the CDR3. Here the CDR3 reads CASSFPVNSGVNEQFF. CDR3 sequence (DNA): TGTGCCAGCAGTTTCCCCGTCAACTCAGGGGTCAATGAGCAGTTCTTC.

In its sample, this clone was seen once. The chain uses TRBV4-2 and TRBJ2-7, with D unclear. The length of the CDR3 is 15 residues. The germline V gene has CDR1 LGHNA and CDR2 YNFKEQ. Trimming pared 1 base from V and 6 bases from J, leaving 16 bases between. The CDR3 protein is CASSQVQASRVEQYF. Written as DNA, the CDR3 is TGTGCCAGCAGCCAAGTGCAAGCCTCCCGGGTCGAGCAGTACTTC.

J is TRBJ1-1 and V is TRBV19; 7 bases match TRBD1. The CDR3 extends over 16 amino acids. Trimming took 5 bases from V and 0 from J; bases not matched to a gene: 9. CDR1 and CDR2 (germline): LNHDA, SQIVND (reference sequence). This CDR3 is CASSPRGQLMNTEAFF. The CDR3 DNA reads TGTGCCAGTAGTCCACGGGGACAGCTTATGAACACTGAAGCTTTCTTT.

The chain carries TRBV19 and TRBJ1-5, with no clear D. In germline, CDR1 is LNHDA, CDR2 SQIVND (reference sequence). With 4 bases removed from V and 0 bases from J, the gap between germline ends came to 10 bases. This CDR3 is 15 amino acids long. The CDR3 DNA is TGTGCCAGTAGTACCACGTCCTATAGCAATCAGCCCCAGCATTTT. Protein sequence: CASSTTSYSNQPQHF.

The V gene is TRBV7-3, the J gene TRBJ2-2; 7 bases align to TRBD1. J gave up 7 bases and V 5 bases, and 10 bases lay outside the gene matches. There are 15 residues in the CDR3. CDR1 is SGHTA and CDR2 is FQGTGA in the germline V gene. CDR3 amino acids: CASSRGRGPNGELFF. In nucleotides, the CDR3 is TGTGCCAGCAGCCGAGGAAGGGGGCCCAACGGGGAGCTGTTTTTT.

This chain uses TRBV9 with TRBJ2-5; 7 bases fit TRBD1. CDR3 length equals 14 residues. Germline CDR1 and CDR2: SGDLS and YYNGEE. V lost 3 bases, J lost 3 bases, and 5 bases stayed unmatched. The CDR3 DNA reads TGTGCCAGCAGCGGGTCTGGGACAGAAGAGACCCAGTACTTC. It is translated as CASSGSGTEETQYF.

This clone has a single count. The V and J genes are TRBV7-2 and TRBJ2-1, with a weak D call TRBD2 (5 bases). The germline gives CDR1 SGHTA, CDR2 FQGNSA. V was shortened by 1 base and J by 13 bases, with 14 bases between the two germline ends. This CDR3 comprises 13 residues. The CDR3 DNA reads TGTGCCAGCAGCTTAGGACACCAAGGAGGCCAGTTCTTC. Protein: CASSLGHQGGQFF.

The J gene is TRBJ1-5, the V gene TRBV18, with D possibly matching TRBD1 (5 bases). The CDR3 contains 14 residues. The germline V gene encodes CDR1 KGHSH and CDR2 LQKENI. V gave up 3 bases and J gave up 4 bases, with 10 bases separating them. CDR3 nucleotides: TGTGCCAGCTCACCCCTCGGGGGGAATCAGCCCCAGCATTTT. Its protein product is CASSPLGGNQPQHF.

This clone has just a few counts. V gene TRBV4-3 combines with J gene TRBJ1-2, with 10 bases that match TRBD1. J gave up 10 bases and V 4 bases, and 12 bases lay outside the gene matches. This CDR3 has 15 amino acids. Germline CDR1 is LGHNA and CDR2 is YSLEER. The CDR3 reads CASSRDRGRSVDYTF. As DNA, the CDR3 is TGCGCCAGCAGCCGAGACAGGGGGCGTAGTGTCGACTACACCTTC.

The rearrangement joins TRBV7-2 to TRBJ1-5, with D uncertain. Trimming took off 6 bases at V and 0 bases at J, with 12 bases between the two ends. This CDR3 comprises 15 residues. Germline V gives CDR1 SGHTA, CDR2 FQGNSA. This chain's CDR3 is CASSYTANSNQPQHF. The CDR3 nucleotides are TGTGCCAGCAGTTATACAGCAAATAGCAATCAGCCCCAGCATTTT.

The chain couples TRBV5-1 to TRBJ2-2, with a possible D match to TRBD1 (5 bases). Germline V gives CDR1 SGHRS, CDR2 YFSETQ. The CDR3 loop spans 14 amino acids. V lost 4 bases, J lost 3 bases, and 10 bases lay in between. Here the CDR3 reads CASSRDRDTGELFF. CDR3 bases: TGCGCCAGCAGCCGCGACAGAGACACCGGGGAGCTGTTTTTT.

This clone has more than one count but fewer than ten. V is TRBV6-1 and J is TRBJ1-2, with a possible D match to TRBD1 (5 bases). The CDR3 covers 12 residues. Between the trimmed V and J ends, which lost 2 bases and 7 bases, there was a span of 8 bases. Looked up from germline, CDR1 is MNHNS and CDR2 is SASEGT. CDR3 region: CASSERQGGYTF. The CDR3 nucleotides read TGTGCCAGCAGTGAAAGGCAGGGTGGCTACACCTTC.

The gene calls are TRBV6-5 and TRBJ2-3; D may be TRBD1 (5 bases). In germline, CDR1 is MNHEY, CDR2 SVGAGI. V dropped 4 bases and J dropped 5 bases, with 13 bases sitting between them. The CDR3 sequence is 14 residues long. The CDR3, as DNA: TGTGCCAGCAGTTTTTTCCGAGACAGAGATACGCAGTATTTT. This encodes CASSFFRDRDTQYF.

The CDR3 loop is CASSRPGQGPGNTIYF. In nucleotides, the CDR3 is TGTGCCAGCAGTCGTCCGGGACAGGGGCCCGGAAACACCATATATTTT. The chain couples TRBV6-2 or TRBV6-3 to TRBJ1-3; 10 nucleotides align to TRBD1. The germline V gene has CDR1 MNHEY and CDR2 SVGEGT. CDR3 length equals 16 residues. V lost 5 bases to trimming and J lost 4 bases; unmatched junction nucleotides: 8.

The chain combines TRBV5-5 with TRBJ1-4, with D possibly TRBD1 on 5 matching bases. The V and J ends lost 2 bases and 1 base respectively, with 9 bases between them. The V gene's germline CDR1 is SGHKS and CDR2 YYEKEE (reference sequence). The CDR3 has 15 residues. The CDR3 reads CASSLPTVTNEKLFF. The CDR3 coding sequence is TGTGCCAGCAGCTTACCGACAGTAACTAATGAAAAACTGTTTTTT.

The gene calls are TRBV24-1 and TRBJ1-5; a weak D match, TRBD1 (5 bases). The CDR3 is 13 residues long. The V gene lost 9 bases and the J gene lost 0 bases, with 8 bases spanning the gap. Germline CDR1 reads KGHDR; CDR2 reads SFDVKD. The CDR3 reads CATGGDSNQPQHF. CDR3 coding DNA: TGTGCCACCGGGGGGGATAGCAATCAGCCCCAGCATTTT.

The J gene is TRBJ1-4, the V gene TRBV30; 7 bases are shared with TRBD1. This CDR3 has 13 amino acids. Germline values: CDR1 GTSNPN, CDR2 SVGIG (reference sequence). V gave up 8 bases and J gave up 2 bases; unmatched junction bases: 5. CDR3 nucleotides: TGTGCCCGTCAACAGGGGACTAATGAAAAACTGTTTTTT. Its protein is CARQQGTNEKLFF.

The DNA of the CDR3 is TGTGCCAGCAGCCCTGGGGGGAACACCATATATTTT. It yields the protein CASSPGGNTIYF. V gene TRBV3-1 (or the pseudogene TRBV3-2) combines with J gene TRBJ1-3, with a weak D call TRBD1 (5 bases). This CDR3 contains 12 residues. The germline V gene has CDR1 LGHDT and CDR2 YNNKEL (reference sequence). V gave up 4 bases and J gave up 7 bases, with 8 bases separating them.